The present TCR beta chain was sequenced within a study of control samples from healthy donors and cancer patients (TCRdb year 2020). On this clone: This clone's antigen is unknown. Nothing much larger sits one base from this clone, and base qualities are not available.

V trim: 4 bases; J trim: 3 bases; unmatched bases: 6. Taken from the germline V gene, the CDR1 and CDR2 loops are LGHNA and YSLEER. The CDR3 numbers 14 residues from cysteine through phenylalanine. The CDR3 DNA has 42 bases and is translated from base 1. Libraries were prepared through the immunoSEQ multiplex PCR assay. Drawn from immuneACCESS, this table holds only the in-frame rearrangements with V and J called that TCRdb kept. Clones are partly lost; checked studies trace under half to an unresolved V gene and leave the rest unexplained. The sample table shows some 100,000 clones, and around nine tenths are seen once. In total, the top ten clones hold less than 15% of the sample.

This TCR was recovered from a man younger than 45 in good health. In this chain, TRBV4-3 is recombined with TRBJ2-7, and TRBD1 aligns with 7 junction nucleotides. Sequencing was performed on blood. The CDR3 reads CASSPYRQGYEQYF. The DNA is as follows: TGCGCCAGCAGCCCGTATCGACAGGGCTACGAGCAGTACTTC.